This T cell receptor beta chain was captured by sequencing in a study of cytomegalovirus exposure and HLA in healthy donors (dated 2017 in TCRdb). Describing the broader study: An earlier analysis of roughly 500 of the donors reported about 250 Gb of sequence data and 100 million to 130 million unique TCR beta sequences from 150 million to 200 million T cells. The study aimed to test whether signatures of past pathogen exposure could be identified by cataloging public T cell receptors. High-throughput TCR immunosequencing, statistical association of individual TCRs with disease status, and machine learning were combined to predict cytomegalovirus infection status. Class I and class II HLA loci were covered by the typing at four-digit resolution. Donor age, sex, ethnicity and CMV serostatus were collected together with the repertoire data. On average, roughly 200,000 unique TCR beta nucleotide sequences were sequenced per donor among about 400 genotyped donors of the cohort, with roughly 18% of those sequences being non-productive. Several DR-DQ haplotypes were handled as single units for association and clustering because linkage in the cohort was strong. About 320 gigabases of sequencing data and tens of millions of unique TCR sequences were included in an early release covering roughly 600 HLA-typed donors. Every repertoire in the discovery cohort had been generated on one and the same sequencing platform. Along with the approximately 650-subject first cohort, a separate validation cohort of over 90 different subjects was used. Typing coverage varied by locus: about 620-640 donors for A, B, C, DRB1 and DQB1; around 560 for DQA1; over 600 for DPA1; approximately 450 for DPB1. The study profiled the T cell repertoires of 550 to 700 subjects by immunosequencing and related them to cytomegalovirus serostatus. Among the roughly 370 genotyped donors, around 79% belonged to the genetic ancestry cluster associated with self-reported Caucasian donors. In a later analysis, previously published TCR beta repertoires from several hundred donors were re-analyzed and high-resolution HLA genotyping was added so that TCR occurrence patterns could be studied. In a later genetic analysis, genome-wide SNP genotypes for about three fifths of the 666 donors were used, and that subset was treated as a discovery cohort. Rather than using new phenotypic data, the later analysis identified candidate immune exposures from TCR beta sequences and from how often those sequences occurred across donors. In an earlier analysis of 587 of the donors, high-throughput TCR beta sequencing was used to judge whether each TCR beta V gene segment behaved as functional or pseudogenic.

The cohort comprised several hundred healthy bone marrow donors. Cohort members were all nominally healthy when sampled, although unrecorded immune exposures were likely present. The donor was CMV seronegative and belonged to the group of several hundred seronegative cohort members. A peripheral blood sample was collected from each donor, and TCR beta sequencing was performed on peripheral blood mononuclear cells. The Qiagen DNeasy Blood Extraction Kit was used to extract genomic DNA from the blood cell samples. As concerns this clone: This receptor's antigen is unknown. Base qualities are missing; no much larger clone stands one base away.

Via the germline V gene, CDR1 is SNHLY and CDR2 FYNNEI. V ends up 5 bases short and J 1 base short, with an unmatched junction base count of 2. Its CDR3 holds 14 amino acids, cysteine through phenylalanine. Here the CDR3 DNA is all that survives: 42 bases in frame from base 1. The library was produced with the immunoSEQ multiplex PCR assay. A mixture of 60 forward primers for TCR Vbeta segments and 13 reverse primers for TCR Jbeta segments was used in the multiplex PCR. Amplification of the CDR3 region of rearranged TCR beta genes was performed with a multiplex PCR assay on genomic DNA. The amplified TCR beta libraries were sequenced on the Illumina HiSeq System as 87-base-pair reads. The source study handled its data this way. In a later analysis, roughly 80 million unique TCR beta chains were counted across the approximately 640 repertoires, and around 10 million of these chains were shared by at least two donors. A nearest-neighbor algorithm error-corrected the raw reads and collapsed the reads into unique sequences, merging closely related sequences to remove PCR and sequencing errors. Alignment of CDR3 sequences to IMGT reference sequences was used to assign V, D and J gene segments. For a sequence to be retained, at least a six-nucleotide match to both a V gene segment and a J gene segment was required. A rearrangement counted as productive if the CDR3 had no stop codons and remained in frame with V and J, and every other rearrangement counted as non-productive. CDR3 was defined according to IMGT convention as the region running from the second conserved V-encoded cysteine to the conserved J-encoded phenylalanine. The earlier analysis of some 540 of the donors excluded any sequence lacking an unambiguous match to a single V gene segment. An earlier analysis of 450 to 650 of the donors called V segments functional above 56.7% productive rearrangements and segregating when the between-donor standard deviation exceeded 5%. To diagnose cytomegalovirus status from the catalog of TCR beta chain sequences, a statistical classification framework was built. In a later analysis, V and J genes were assigned by comparing TCR nucleotide sequences against IMGT/GENE-DB human TR gene sequences. The TCRdist pipeline was used in a later analysis to assign CDR3 sequences and most-parsimonious VDJ recombination scenarios. A later analysis defined each TCR beta chain by its CDR3 amino acid sequence plus V-gene family, and excluded reads lacking a unique V-gene family. In a later analysis, 450 to 600 highly shared, low-generation-probability nucleotide sequences were removed to address suspected cross-contamination and a sequencing artifact. A later analysis calculated a clonal expansion index for each public chain from normalized within-repertoire ranks of inferred template counts. In a later analysis, generation probabilities were computed using a VDJ recombination model fitted to out-of-frame rearrangements, and the results were checked against IGoR. In a later analysis, TCR-TCR, TCR-HLA and TCR-CMV co-occurrence was scored with hypergeometric tests, and a repertoire-size bias correction was applied to TCR pairs. In a later analysis, false discovery rates were estimated by permuting HLA or CMV assignments 20 times. A later analysis grouped co-occurring TCRs with DBSCAN, adding TCRdist sequence similarity when clustering within HLA-allele-positive subsets. Repertoires with fewer than 30,000 or more than 120,000 public chains, plus five repertoires with anomalous nucleotide sharing, were excluded from co-occurrence clustering. TCRdb mirrors the immuneACCESS table, restricted to in-frame sequences. Some clones are absent from its copies; in checked studies, under half trace to an unresolved V gene, and the reason for the others is unknown. That table gives V, J and clone size, and the DNA gave D and trimming. The sample contains 100,000 to 150,000 clones, roughly 88% of them found a single time. The ten largest make up approximately 1.7% of the sample.

Overall study outcomes, separate from this receptor: A later genetic analysis associated a missense DCLRE1C variant with V-gene and J-gene trimming of TCR beta chains, and an independent cohort replicated the association. Strong co-occurrence of HLA alleles, especially DR and DQ, made assigning TCR associations to individual alleles difficult. According to a later analysis, most CMV-associated TCR beta chains appeared to be HLA-restricted, and the HLA associations seemed to be driven largely by CMV exposure. In a later analysis, HLA-associated TCR beta chains showed more clonal expansion and lower generation probabilities than non-associated chains that were equally common. Specific HLA alleles were associated with roughly 17,000 TCR beta sequences at a false discovery rate of 0.05 in a later analysis. A cluster of highly shared sequence variants was judged likely to be a technical artifact of the sequencing pipeline. The cohort was sequenced for TCR beta chains only, and without alpha or paired-chain data the features that could be detected were limited. In an earlier analysis of some 540 of the donors, most TCR beta V segments appeared in productive rearrangements about 90% or about 30% of the time, broadly matching IMGT annotations. While some public TCRs were present in many individuals, most TCR sequences turned up only very rarely across donors. In vitro tests confirmed that a few of the cytomegalovirus-associated TCR beta chains recognize cytomegalovirus antigens. The authors suggested that the approach could potentially be extended to other disease states and immunological phenotypes. The only immune exposure information available for the cohort was CMV serostatus. Correlated functional status among segregating V segments might reflect linkage disequilibrium, but an unknown experimental factor could not be ruled out. The 87-base-pair reads could not distinguish some IMGT-functional V segments, including TRBV6-2 and TRBV6-3, so those segments were excluded. According to a later analysis, TCR association rates differed among HLA loci, with DRB1 alleles showing the most associated TCRs and HLA-C alleles showing the fewest. The classifier was reported to diagnose cytomegalovirus status with high specificity and sensitivity in both the original cohort and the validation cohort. Presence/absence analyses assumed roughly uniform sequencing depth across donors, an assumption that may not hold. A further reported finding was that TCR beta sequences accurately predicted the HLA-A and HLA-B alleles for most subjects in the first cohort. Several of the top co-occurrence clusters appeared to be linked to parvovirus B19, influenza, CMV and Epstein-Barr virus, according to a later analysis. Because counts were too low, under 20 rarely observed V segments, including chromosome 9 orphons, were left out of the earlier analysis of roughly 600 of the donors. The study gave a list of about 160 TCR beta chains associated with cytomegalovirus. A later genetic analysis reported fewer N-insertions in productive TCRs among donors in an Asian-associated ancestry cluster than the roughly 720-donor mean. Because HLA typing was missing for some donors at each locus, association tests included only the typed subset.

The sequencing input was PBMCs. The sequence came from a boy aged 5-17 years in good health and CMV-seronegative. The V and J genes are TRBV2 and TRBJ1-5; the junction holds 7 bases that match TRBD1. The DNA reads TGTGCCAGCAGTCCGGGACAGAGCAATCAGCCCCAGCATTTT. The translation is CASSPGQSNQPQHF.